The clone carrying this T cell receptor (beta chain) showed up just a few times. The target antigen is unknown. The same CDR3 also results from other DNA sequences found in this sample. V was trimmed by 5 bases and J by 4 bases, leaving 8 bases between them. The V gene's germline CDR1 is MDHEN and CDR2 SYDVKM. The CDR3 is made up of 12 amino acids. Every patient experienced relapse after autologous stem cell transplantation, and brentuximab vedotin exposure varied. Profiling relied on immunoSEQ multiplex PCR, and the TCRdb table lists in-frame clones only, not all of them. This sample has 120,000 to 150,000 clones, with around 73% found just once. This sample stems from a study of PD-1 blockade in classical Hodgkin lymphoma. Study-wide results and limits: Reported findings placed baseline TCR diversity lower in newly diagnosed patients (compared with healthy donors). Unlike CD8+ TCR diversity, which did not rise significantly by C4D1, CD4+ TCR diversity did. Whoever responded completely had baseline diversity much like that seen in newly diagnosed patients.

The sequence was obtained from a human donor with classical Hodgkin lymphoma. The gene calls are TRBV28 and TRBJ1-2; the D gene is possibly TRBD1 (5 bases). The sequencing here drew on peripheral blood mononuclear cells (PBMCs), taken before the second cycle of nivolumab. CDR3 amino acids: CASSPGTYGYTF. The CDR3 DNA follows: TGTGCCAGCAGTCCCGGGACCTATGGCTACACCTTC.